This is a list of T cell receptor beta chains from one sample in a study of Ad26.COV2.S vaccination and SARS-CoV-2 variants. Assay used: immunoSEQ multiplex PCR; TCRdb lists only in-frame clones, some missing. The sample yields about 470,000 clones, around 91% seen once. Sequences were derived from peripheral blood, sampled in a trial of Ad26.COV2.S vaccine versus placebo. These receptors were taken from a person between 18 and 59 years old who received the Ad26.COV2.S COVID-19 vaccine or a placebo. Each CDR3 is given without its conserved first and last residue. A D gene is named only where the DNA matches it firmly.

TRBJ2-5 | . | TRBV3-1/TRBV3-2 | ASSLQVTQETQY
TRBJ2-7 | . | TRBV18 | ASSPVGRAPYEQY
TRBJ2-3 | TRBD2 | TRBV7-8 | ASSLSRYSGTSGTDTQY
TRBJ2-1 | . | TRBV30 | AWQGLTNEQF
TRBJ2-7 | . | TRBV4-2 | ASSQGALGSSYEQY
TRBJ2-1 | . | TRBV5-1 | ASSLVLANSYNEQF
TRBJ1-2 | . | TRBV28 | ASRNRAGQLYGYT
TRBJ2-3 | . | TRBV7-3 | ASSPTRTADTQY
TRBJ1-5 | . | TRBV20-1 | SASRGGNQPQH
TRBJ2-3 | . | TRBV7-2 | ASSEGLDLTDTQY
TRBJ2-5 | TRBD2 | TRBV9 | ASSVSGRGQETQY
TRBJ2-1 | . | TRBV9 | ASSASSDSYNEQF
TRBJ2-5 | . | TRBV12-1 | ASSPKVGEETQY
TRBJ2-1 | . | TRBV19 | ASSNGGHTTEQF
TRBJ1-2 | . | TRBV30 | AWSLVSEGYT
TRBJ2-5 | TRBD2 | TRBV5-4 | ASRAGTSTSETQY
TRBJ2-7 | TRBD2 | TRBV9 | ASSVAASGRAYEQY
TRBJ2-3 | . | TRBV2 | ARSRGVGTDTQY
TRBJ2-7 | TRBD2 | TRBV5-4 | ASSLGLAGEISYEQY
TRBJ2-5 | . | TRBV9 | ASSVDSRQGETQY
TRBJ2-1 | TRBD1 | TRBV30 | ASQTERGQGNYNEQF
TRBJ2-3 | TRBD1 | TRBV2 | ASSRDRHTDTQY
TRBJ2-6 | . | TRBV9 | ASSVNRASSGANVLT
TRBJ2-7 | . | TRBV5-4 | ASSSPGVPTYEQY
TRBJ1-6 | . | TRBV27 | ASKSPLH
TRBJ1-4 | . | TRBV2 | ASTVEQGYEKLF
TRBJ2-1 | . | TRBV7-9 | ASSLVGRAWNNEQF
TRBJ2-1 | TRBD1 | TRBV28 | ASMIRQGNNEQF
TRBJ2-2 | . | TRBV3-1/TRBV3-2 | ASSLTGTELF
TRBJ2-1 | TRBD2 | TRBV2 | ASIEGIAGGPHEQF
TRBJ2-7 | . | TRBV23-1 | ASRRTGSDYYEQY
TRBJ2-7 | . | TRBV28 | ASSLPGTYEQY
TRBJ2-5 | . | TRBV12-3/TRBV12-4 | ASSHRDQETQY
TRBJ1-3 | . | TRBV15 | ATSRGRSSGNTIY
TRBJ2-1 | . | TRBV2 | ASSDGGLIGHEQF
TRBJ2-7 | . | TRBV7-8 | ASSLGQGGIEQY
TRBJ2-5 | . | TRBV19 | ASSISDQETQY
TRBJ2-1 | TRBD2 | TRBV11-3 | ASSPRSGSGDEQF
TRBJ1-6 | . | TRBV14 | ASSQGTALGPLH
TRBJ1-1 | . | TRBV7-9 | ASSRFGGGDYTEAF
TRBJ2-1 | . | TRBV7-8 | ASSLDGGSYNEQF
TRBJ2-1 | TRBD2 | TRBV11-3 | ASSVNGLADNEQF
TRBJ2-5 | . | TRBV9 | ASSPLVGGETQY